This TCR beta chain was obtained from a study of technical replicates of blood from four donors. Assay used: immunoSEQ multiplex PCR; TCRdb lists only in-frame clones, some missing. The repertoire holds about 49,000 clones, with more than 85% as singletons. The CDR3 contains 14 residues. Germline V gives CDR1 SGHTA, CDR2 FQGNSA. The V end lost 6 bases, the J end lost 1 base, and 12 bases lay between the germline ends. This chain uses TRBV7-2 with TRBJ1-2, with D perhaps TRBD1 (6 bases). The sample taken for sequencing was PBMCs. This clonotype was sampled from a human donor in good health. Some clones in this sample may be carry-over from other donors' samples. The CDR3 DNA reads as TGTGCCAGCAGAGGGGACAATTATAACTATGGCTACACCTTC. As protein: CASRGDNYNYGYTF.